This T cell receptor beta chain is from a study of technical replicates of blood from a few donors. Per the germline V gene, CDR1 is SGHTA and CDR2 is FQGTGA. This CDR3 region has 14 residues. Trimming took off 1 base at V and 6 bases at J, with 12 bases between the two ends. The method was immunoSEQ multiplex PCR; TCRdb's version includes in-frame clones alone and lacks a portion of them. This sample has 65,000 to 85,000 clones, with roughly 98% found just once. This receptor was taken from a human donor in good health. J is TRBJ1-1 and V is TRBV7-3; tentative D call: TRBD1 (5 bases). The specimen sequenced was T cells isolated from PBMCs. The CDR3 region is CASSLRREGAEAFF. DNA for the CDR3: TGTGCCAGCAGCTTAAGGAGGGAAGGGGCTGAAGCTTTCTTT.